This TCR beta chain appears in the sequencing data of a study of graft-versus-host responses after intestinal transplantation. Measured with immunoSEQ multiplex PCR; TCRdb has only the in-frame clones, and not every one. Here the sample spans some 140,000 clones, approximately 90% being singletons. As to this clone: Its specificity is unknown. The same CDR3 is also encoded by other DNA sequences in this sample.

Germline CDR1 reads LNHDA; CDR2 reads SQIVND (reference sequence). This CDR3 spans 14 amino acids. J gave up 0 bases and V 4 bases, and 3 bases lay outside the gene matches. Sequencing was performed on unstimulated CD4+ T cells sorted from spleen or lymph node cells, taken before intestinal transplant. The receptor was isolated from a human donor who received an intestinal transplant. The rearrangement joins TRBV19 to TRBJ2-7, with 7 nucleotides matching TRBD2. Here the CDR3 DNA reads TGTGCCAGTAGTAACCAGCGGGGCTCCTACGAGCAGTACTTC. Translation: CASSNQRGSYEQYF.